This TCR beta chain was recovered during a study of regulatory T cells in long-lasting Graves disease. Trimming cost V 6 bases and J 7 bases; bases outside gene matches: 4. The germline gives CDR1 LNHDA, CDR2 SQIVND (reference sequence). The length of the CDR3 is 13 residues. Time point here: newly diagnosed GD, antithyroid drugs for less than 3 months. PBMCs provided the RNA from which the TCR library was made. HTBI primers from iRepertoire and Arm-PCR of CDR3 regions yielded the TCR beta libraries. TCRdb itself ran the multiplex PCR reads through MiXCR, one entry per CDR3 protein. The sample has approximately 350,000 distinct CDR3 sequences; around 17% are singletons. These data were likewise used in another study, on T cells in Graves' hyperthyroidism and ophthalmopathy.

The receptor's source is a man between 40 and 49 years old with Graves disease. The chain uses TRBV19 and TRBJ2-3; 10 nucleotides align to TRBD2. Sequences were derived from peripheral blood mononuclear cells (PBMCs), sampled at new diagnosis, from a patient treated with antithyroid drugs. Here the CDR3 reads CASRASGGYTQYF. CDR3 DNA sequence: TGTGCCAGTAGAGCTAGCGGGGGATATACGCAGTATTTT. Looking up the rest from reference TRBV19 and TRBJ2-3 gives the full variable domain: DGGITQSPKYLFRKEGQNVTLSCEQNLNHDAMYWYRQDPGQGLRLIYYSQIVNDFQKGDIAEGYSVSREKKESFPLTVTSAQKNPTAFYLCASRASGGYTQYFGPGTRLTVL.